This entry lists 22 T cell receptor beta chains sequenced from one sample in a study of cytotoxic CD8 clonotypes in ibrutinib-treated CLL. Only in-frame clones appear in the TCRdb table, and some are missing; sequencing was by immunoSEQ multiplex PCR. The data show roughly 15,000 clones, with about 80% seen just once and more than 15% held by the top ten. The sequencing used PBMCs, collected before ibrutinib treatment. These receptors all come from a human donor with chronic lymphocytic leukemia.

The gene calls are TRBV11-2 and TRBJ2-3; D ambiguous. This CDR3 comprises 14 residues. V was trimmed by 5 bases and J by 0 bases, leaving 9 bases between them. Looked up from germline, CDR1 is SGHAT and CDR2 is FQNNGV. CDR3: CASSGQLSTDTQYF. The DNA of the CDR3 is TGTGCCAGCAGCGGGCAGCTTAGCACAGATACGCAGTATTTT.

This clone has a single count. The J gene is TRBJ2-6, the V gene TRBV28; tentatively, D is TRBD2 (6 bases). Looked up from germline, CDR1 is MDHEN and CDR2 is SYDVKM. Between the trimmed V and J ends, which lost 5 bases and 0 bases, there was a span of 14 bases. The CDR3 extends over 17 amino acids. The chain's CDR3 is CASSPSRGASGANVLTF. For the CDR3, the DNA is TGTGCCAGCAGTCCCTCGCGGGGTGCCTCTGGGGCCAACGTCCTGACTTTC.

The chain combines TRBV5-8 with TRBJ2-1; D gene unclear. The CDR3 extends over 13 amino acids. Germline V gene data show CDR1 as SGHTS and CDR2 as YDEGEE. V lost 4 bases and J 6 bases, leaving 11 bases between the germline ends. The CDR3 loop reads CASSPIYPNEQFF. The DNA for the CDR3 is TGTGCCAGCAGCCCAATTTACCCCAATGAGCAGTTCTTC.

This clone turned up a few times. The chain links TRBV19 to TRBJ1-1; TRBD1 might be the D (5 bases). Trimming removed 8 bases at V and 3 bases at J, with 16 bases between. This CDR3 comprises 14 residues. The germline V gene has CDR1 LNHDA and CDR2 SQIVND (reference sequence). The CDR3: CASLGGGLDTEAFF. The DNA for the CDR3 is TGTGCCAGTCTTGGGGGAGGGCTGGACACTGAAGCTTTCTTT.

The rearrangement joins TRBV28 to TRBJ2-1; the match to TRBD1 covers 10 bases. Germline lookup yields CDR1 MDHEN and CDR2 SYDVKM. The CDR3 covers 15 residues. The J segment lost 8 bases and the V segment lost 3 bases, leaving 7 bases of the junction unmatched. CDR3 in DNA: TGTGCCAGCAGTTTTCCGGGACAGGGGATCGATGAGCAGTTCTTC. It is translated as CASSFPGQGIDEQFF.

The chain joins TRBV28 to TRBJ2-5; D is ambiguous. Trimming removed 7 bases from V and 4 bases from J, with 16 bases in between. The CDR3 length is 14 residues. Germline lookup yields CDR1 MDHEN and CDR2 SYDVKM. The CDR3 region has the DNA TGTGCCAGCACCCACCGGCAGGTAGTAGAGACCCAGTACTTC. It encodes CASTHRQVVETQYF.

The chain carries TRBV6-1 and TRBJ2-2; D perhaps matches TRBD2 (5 bases). The V and J ends lost 6 bases and 5 bases respectively, with 13 bases between them. This CDR3 has 14 amino acids. CDR1 is MNHNS, CDR2 SASEGT, per germline. The CDR3 protein is CASSRGSITGELFF. The CDR3 DNA is TGTGCCAGCAGCAGAGGGAGTATAACCGGGGAGCTGTTTTTT.

This clone was detected only a few times. The rearrangement uses TRBV5-6 and TRBJ1-2; D perhaps matches TRBD1 (6 bases). CDR3 length: 13 amino acids. The germline V gene encodes CDR1 SGHDT and CDR2 YYEEEE. The germline V and J ends were trimmed by 0 bases and 7 bases, with 10 bases remaining between them. This CDR3 is CASSLGQGPGYTF. The CDR3, as DNA: TGTGCCAGCAGCTTGGGGCAGGGGCCTGGCTACACCTTC.

Notes on this clone: One end of the junction varies from germline; a read error may be responsible. V usage is TRBV6-5 and J usage is TRBJ2-3; 9 bases match TRBD2. The CDR3 is made up of 13 amino acids. The germline CDR1 and CDR2 sequences are MNHEY and SVGAGI. The CDR3 DNA follows: TGTGCCAGCAGTTACTCTGCGGGAGGGACCCGGGATTTT. This encodes CASSYSAGGTRDF.

The V gene is TRBV2, the J gene TRBJ1-5; 9 nucleotides agree with TRBD1. Germline values: CDR1 SNHLY, CDR2 FYNNEI. This CDR3 is 14 amino acids long. The J segment lost 7 bases and the V segment lost 5 bases, leaving 6 bases of the junction unmatched. CDR3: CASSWGQGVQPQHF. As DNA, the CDR3 is TGTGCCAGCAGTTGGGGACAGGGCGTGCAGCCCCAGCATTTT.

The rearrangement links TRBV9 to TRBJ2-2, with D uncertain. Trimming stripped 0 bases from V and 7 bases from J, with 4 bases between. The germline V gene encodes CDR1 SGDLS and CDR2 YYNGEE. The CDR3 loop spans 12 amino acids. DNA for the CDR3: TGTGCCAGCAGCGTAGAGGGCGGGGAGCTGTTTTTT. It is translated as CASSVEGGELFF.

A few counts support this clone. The J gene is TRBJ1-5, the V gene TRBV21-1. TRBV21-1 has pseudogene status. This CDR3 is 12 amino acids long. DNA for the CDR3: TGTGCCAGCAGCAAGTACAATCAGCCCCAGCATTTT. Translated, it gives CASSKYNQPQHF.

The rearrangement links TRBV30 to TRBJ2-2; the D gene is possibly TRBD2 (7 bases). Looked up from germline, CDR1 is GTSNPN and CDR2 is SVGIG (reference sequence). Trimming removed 3 bases from V and 4 bases from J, with 12 bases in between. The CDR3 loop spans 14 amino acids. CDR3 bases: TGTGCCTGGAGGAGGGGGGGAACCACCGGGGAGCTGTTTTTT. Amino acids: CAWRRGGTTGELFF.

The chain is built from TRBV28 and TRBJ2-7, with 8 bases that match TRBD2. The V segment lost 6 bases and the J segment 2 bases; nucleotides outside the gene matches: 6. Germline CDR1 and CDR2: MDHEN and SYDVKM. CDR3 size: 14 residues. The CDR3 bases are TGTGCCAGCAGGCAAACTAGCGGACCCTACGAGCAGTACTTC. Protein: CASRQTSGPYEQYF.

In this sample, this clone turned up a few times. V is TRBV30 and J is TRBJ2-7; 7 nucleotides align to TRBD1. The CDR3 covers 14 residues. Trimming cost V 4 bases and J 0 bases; bases outside gene matches: 6. Germline V gene lookup returns CDR1 GTSNPN and CDR2 SVGIG (reference sequence). This chain's CDR3 is CAWIRQGDSYEQYF. As DNA, the CDR3 is TGTGCCTGGATACGGCAGGGGGACTCCTACGAGCAGTACTTC. Full variable domain (rest looked up from reference TRBV30 and TRBJ2-7): SQTIHQWPATLVQPVGSPLSLECTVEGTSNPNLYWYRQAAGRGLQLLFYSVGIGQISSEVPQNLSASRPQDRQFILSSKKLLLSDSGFYLCAWIRQGDSYEQYFGPGTRLTVT.

This clone was recorded once. The V gene is TRBV10-3, the J gene TRBJ2-7; 9 bases are shared with TRBD1. J was trimmed by 6 bases and V by 4 bases; bases with no gene match: 7. Germline V gene data show CDR1 as ENHRY and CDR2 as SYGVKD. This CDR3 has 14 residues. The CDR3 is CAISVGTGLIEQYF. CDR3 DNA: TGTGCCATCAGTGTCGGGACAGGGCTGATCGAGCAGTACTTC.

The CDR3 nucleotides read TGTGCCAGCAAAGGGACAGGGATCGCTGAAGCTTTCTTT. Amino acids: CASKGTGIAEAFF. The chain employs TRBV27 and TRBJ1-1, with 9 bases identical to TRBD1. The V and J ends lost 7 bases and 6 bases, in that order; junction bases with no gene match: 6. The germline V gene encodes CDR1 MNHEY and CDR2 SMNVEV (reference sequence). This CDR3 comprises 13 residues.

In DNA, the CDR3 is TGTGCCAGCAGTCTACCACTCTCTTCGAGGGGCTACACCTTC. Translation: CASSLPLSSRGYTF. This chain uses TRBV28 with TRBJ1-2; D uncertain. V was trimmed by 5 bases and J by 8 bases, leaving 18 bases between them. CDR3 length: 14 amino acids. Germline V lookup: CDR1 MDHEN, CDR2 SYDVKM.

This clone was seen only a few times. This chain joins TRBV5-4 and TRBJ2-7; D unclear. The CDR3 sequence is 14 residues long. Trimming pared 3 bases from V and 4 bases from J, leaving 14 bases between. CDR1 and CDR2 from the germline V gene are SGHNT and YYREEE (reference sequence). Here the CDR3 reads CASSSPGSTYEQYF. CDR3 sequence (DNA): TGTGCCAGCAGCTCCCCCGGGTCCACGTACGAGCAGTACTTC.

The chain recombines TRBV2 with TRBJ2-3; TRBD1 aligns across 9 bases. The V segment lost 4 bases and the J segment 6 bases; nucleotides outside the gene matches: 8. Germline lookup yields CDR1 SNHLY and CDR2 FYNNEI. CDR3 length: 15 amino acids. The CDR3: CASSAGQGLEDTQYF. The CDR3 DNA sequence: TGTGCCAGCAGTGCCGGACAGGGGTTGGAGGATACGCAGTATTTT.

This chain uses TRBV5-1 with TRBJ2-1, with 9 bases identical to TRBD2. The CDR3 runs to 18 residues. CDR1 and CDR2 (germline): SGHRS, YFSETQ. Trimming took 4 bases from V and 2 from J; bases not matched to a gene: 13. The CDR3 DNA reads as TGCGCCAGCAGCATGGGGACTAGCAGAATACTGACCTACAATGAGCAGTTCTTC. This encodes CASSMGTSRILTYNEQFF.

The genes are TRBV28 and TRBJ2-7; 8 nucleotides match TRBD2. The CDR3 has 16 residues. The ends lost 6 bases at V and 6 bases at J; junction bases unmatched: 16. Germline CDR1 is MDHEN and CDR2 is SYDVKM. The CDR3 spells CASSLTIAGPAGEQYF. The CDR3 DNA follows: TGTGCCAGCAGCCTCACCATAGCGGGGCCCGCTGGCGAGCAGTACTTC.